One sample yielded the 23 T cell receptor beta chains listed below, sequenced in a study of regulatory T cells in long-lasting Graves disease. The time point was: persistent/refractory GD, antithyroid drugs over 5 years with positive TRAb. The TCR library was made from RNA that had been extracted from PBMCs in TRIzol. In building TCR beta libraries, iRepertoire HTBI primers were used together with Arm-PCR of CDR3 regions. Using its own MiXCR run on the multiplex PCR reads, TCRdb lists one record per CDR3 protein. In the table there are almost 350,000 distinct CDR3 sequences, about 20% of which are singletons. The sequencing used peripheral blood mononuclear cells (PBMCs), collected when the disease was refractory, from a patient treated with antithyroid drugs. The receptors stem from a female donor with Graves disease.

In its sample, this clonotype was seen many times. The chain carries TRBV6-5 and TRBJ2-7; D remains ambiguous. This CDR3 is built from 13 residues. CDR1 MNHEY and CDR2 SVGAGI come from the germline V gene. The V end was cut by 2 bases, the J end by 6 bases, with 11 bases between. Here the CDR3 DNA reads TGTGCCAGCAGTTACACCTTAGCCGGCGAGCAGTACTTC. Its protein product is CASSYTLAGEQYF.

This clonotype came up a few times. The V and J genes are TRBV11-2 and TRBJ1-3; D is unclear. Trimming pared 5 bases from V and 4 bases from J, leaving 6 bases between. There are 12 residues in the CDR3. Germline V gives CDR1 SGHAT, CDR2 FQNNGV. The chain's CDR3 is CASSASGNTIYF. CDR3 bases: TGTGCCAGCAGCGCCTCCGGAAACACCATATATTTT.

This clonotype was seen repeatedly, ten times or more. V is TRBV29-1 and J is TRBJ1-1; D perhaps matches TRBD1 (5 bases). The CDR3 runs to 13 residues. CDR1 and CDR2 from the germline V gene are SQVTM and ANQGSEA. The V end lost 6 bases, the J end lost 8 bases, and 19 bases lay between the germline ends. CDR3 loop: CSVAVSGWREAFF. CDR3 bases: TGCAGCGTGGCCGTTTCAGGGTGGCGAGAAGCTTTCTTT.

In this sample, this clonotype turned up a few times. This likely comes from a read error, as the CDR3 has no conserved phenylalanine or tryptophan at its end. The chain joins TRBV27 to TRBJ1-6, with 9 bases matching TRBD1. The CDR3 runs to 16 residues. Germline V gene data show CDR1 as MNHEY and CDR2 as SMNVEV (reference sequence). Unmatched junction bases numbered 13, after V lost 6 bases and J lost 10 bases. The CDR3 loop reads CASRLNRGRKVSPLHY. The CDR3 DNA reads TGTGCCAGCAGACTTAACAGGGGGCGCAAGGTATCACCCCTCCACTAT.

This clonotype was counted ten times or more. The chain joins TRBV7-9 to TRBJ2-2; a weak D match, TRBD2 (5 bases). The length of the CDR3 is 15 residues. Germline V CDR1 and CDR2: SEHNR, FQNEAQ (reference sequence). V lost 5 bases, J lost 1 base, and 11 bases lay in between. CDR3 region: CASSRPRGNTGELFF. The CDR3 bases are TGTGCCAGCAGCCGGCCCCGGGGGAACACCGGGGAGCTGTTTTTT.

This clonotype occurred once. The chain employs TRBV5-1 and TRBJ2-5; TRBD2 agrees at 8 bases. The CDR3 is 14 residues long. With V trimmed by 0 bases and J by 4 bases, 2 bases remained unmatched. Looked up from germline, CDR1 is SGHRS and CDR2 is YFSETQ. The CDR3 nucleotides are TGCGCCAGCAGCTTGGGGCGGGGGGCAGAGACCCAGTACTTC. It codes for CASSLGRGAETQYF.

The table lists this clonotype with a few counts. The CDR3 protein is CASSLGAYSGNTIYF. The CDR3 DNA reads TGTGCCAGCAGTTTGGGCGCCTACTCTGGAAACACCATATATTTT. J is TRBJ1-3 and V is TRBV12-3 or TRBV12-4; D gene uncertain. The CDR3 is 15 residues long. Trimming took 3 bases from V and 0 from J, leaving 9 bases between them.

This clonotype was detected only a few times. As DNA, the CDR3 is TGTGCCATCAGCCCCACAGGGGGATCCTACGAGCAGTACTTC. This codes for CAISPTGGSYEQYF. The chain combines TRBV10-3 with TRBJ2-7; 8 bases agree with TRBD1. V was pared by 6 bases and J by 1 base, with 5 bases of the junction left unmatched. Germline V gene lookup returns CDR1 ENHRY and CDR2 SYGVKD. This CDR3 has 14 amino acids.

The V and J genes are TRBV28 and TRBJ2-3; TRBD2 matches 9 bases. The length of the CDR3 is 15 residues. The J segment lost 1 base and the V segment lost 9 bases, leaving 8 bases of the junction unmatched. Germline V lookup: CDR1 MDHEN, CDR2 SYDVKM. CDR3 DNA sequence: TGTGCCAGTTTAGCGGGGGCTATTGGCACAGATACGCAGTATTTT. Translated: CASLAGAIGTDTQYF.

This clonotype was observed at least ten times. The rearrangement links TRBV2 to TRBJ1-4; TRBD1 is a possible D gene (6 bases). The V gene's germline CDR1 is SNHLY and CDR2 FYNNEI. Trimming took off 3 bases at V and 8 bases at J, with 13 bases between the two ends. The CDR3 sequence is 14 residues long. For the CDR3, the DNA is TGTGCCAGCAGTGATAGGTCAGGGGTGGAAAAACTGTTTTTT. Translating it yields CASSDRSGVEKLFF.

Turning to this clonotype: A much larger clone differs from this one at a single base, so this may be a read error. The chain combines TRBV7-2 with TRBJ1-4, with D perhaps matching TRBD1 (5 bases). The length of the CDR3 is 13 residues. In germline, CDR1 is SGHTA, CDR2 FQGNSA. The chain's CDR3 is CASSFGSGEKLVF. In nucleotides, the CDR3 is TGTGCCAGCAGCTTTGGGTCGGGGGAAAAACTGGTTTTT.

This clonotype occurred many times. V is TRBV3-1 and J is TRBJ2-5; weak D call: TRBD1 (6 bases). V lost 10 bases, J lost 5 bases, and 11 bases lay in between. Germline values: CDR1 LGHDT, CDR2 YNNKEL (reference sequence). This CDR3 has 11 amino acids. The CDR3 nucleotides read TGTGCCACCCAGGGGTTCGAGACCCAGTACTTC. This codes for CATQGFETQYF.

As concerns this clonotype: Being one base from a much bigger clone, this may be a read error. No conserved phenylalanine or tryptophan ends this CDR3, so it is likely a read error. The CDR3 DNA sequence: TGTGCCTGGAGTAGACGGAGGGAGCAGTACCTC. Translation: CAWSRRREQYL. This chain joins TRBV30 and TRBJ2-7, with a possible D match to TRBD2 (5 bases). This CDR3 comprises 11 residues. Per germline, CDR1 GTSNPN and CDR2 SVGIG (reference sequence). V lost 2 bases, J lost 7 bases, and 9 bases lay in between.

V and J are TRBV30 and TRBJ2-6; D not certain. The V end lost 7 bases, the J end lost 0 bases, and 13 bases lay between the germline ends. The germline gives CDR1 GTSNPN, CDR2 SVGIG (reference sequence). The CDR3 runs 15 residues. The CDR3 bases are TGTGCCTCTACCGGGCTTCACTCTGGGGCCAACGTCCTGACTTTC. Translated, it gives CASTGLHSGANVLTF.

The gene calls are TRBV7-3 and TRBJ2-2; TRBD2 agrees at 14 bases. This CDR3 comprises 19 residues. In germline, CDR1 is SGHTA, CDR2 FQGTGA. The trim removed 5 bases at V and 4 bases at J, leaving 12 bases unmatched. The CDR3 region has the DNA TGTGCCAGCAGCAAAGGGGCCCCGACTAGCGGGAGGGTCACCGGGGAGCTGTTTTTT. This gives the protein CASSKGAPTSGRVTGELFF.

The V call is TRBV6-1, the J call TRBJ2-7; D not resolved. This CDR3 is built from 14 residues. Germline lookup yields CDR1 MNHNS and CDR2 SASEGT. Trimming shortened V by 7 bases and J by 0 bases, and 13 bases separated the two germline ends. CDR3 sequence: CASNATSSSYEQYF. The CDR3 DNA reads as TGTGCCAGCAACGCAACTTCGAGCTCCTACGAGCAGTACTTC.

The chain carries TRBV5-1 and TRBJ1-4; D not resolved. Germline values: CDR1 SGHRS, CDR2 YFSETQ. The CDR3 totals 14 residues. V was shortened by 0 bases and J by 4 bases, with 7 bases between the two germline ends. CDR3 protein: CASSLEDLNEKLFF. The CDR3 DNA follows: TGCGCCAGCAGCTTGGAGGATCTTAATGAAAAACTGTTTTTT.

This clonotype was detected only a few times. This chain links TRBV12-3 or TRBV12-4 with TRBJ2-1; D unclear. Trimming shortened V by 3 bases and J by 5 bases, and 14 bases separated the two germline ends. There are 15 residues in the CDR3. CDR3 sequence reads: CASSFGSPTHNEQFF. DNA for the CDR3: TGTGCCAGCAGTTTCGGGTCTCCGACGCACAATGAGCAGTTCTTC.

The chain carries TRBV9 and TRBJ1-2; possible D gene TRBD1, 5 bases. The CDR3 extends over 12 amino acids. Deletions cut 0 bases from V and 8 bases from J, with 8 bases between. Germline V gene data show CDR1 as SGDLS and CDR2 as YYNGEE. CDR3 DNA sequence: TGTGCCAGCAGCGTAGGGGGGGAGGGCTACACCTTC. Protein: CASSVGGEGYTF.

This sequence joins TRBV30 and TRBJ2-1, with 12 bases that match TRBD2. This CDR3 has 19 amino acids. Germline V gene lookup returns CDR1 GTSNPN and CDR2 SVGIG (reference sequence). Losses at the gene ends were 5 bases for V and 0 bases for J; bases not matched to a gene: 14. The CDR3 nucleotides read TGTGCCTGGGGCTTACGGACTAGCGGGACCCAGAGCTCCTACAATGAGCAGTTCTTC. Its protein is CAWGLRTSGTQSSYNEQFF.

The chain is built from TRBV5-8 and TRBJ2-3; no firm D call. Germline CDR1 and CDR2: SGHTS and YDEGEE. This CDR3 region has 13 residues. V was pared by 6 bases and J by 1 base, with 9 bases between. Here the CDR3 reads CASNKRGTDTQYF. CDR3 nucleotides: TGTGCCAGCAACAAGCGAGGCACAGATACGCAGTATTTT.

This clonotype has ten or more counts. The chain has TRBV2 and TRBJ2-7; D is perhaps TRBD1 (6 bases). The ends were cut back, 5 bases at V and 0 bases at J, with 8 bases in the middle. CDR3 length: 13 residues. Germline V CDR1 and CDR2: SNHLY, FYNNEI. CDR3 sequence: CASSRQASYEQYF. The CDR3 DNA follows: TGTGCCAGCAGTCGACAGGCCTCCTACGAGCAGTACTTC. Together with reference TRBV2 and TRBJ2-7, the CDR3 gives the full variable domain: EPEVTQTPSHQVTQMGQEVILRCVPISNHLYFYWYRQILGQKVEFLVSFYNNEISEKSEIFDDQFSVERPDGSNFTLKIRSTKLEDSAMYFCASSRQASYEQYFGPGTRLTVT.

This clonotype appeared many times. The CDR3 spells CASSLYQETQYF. CDR3 sequence (DNA): TGTGCCAGCAGTTTATACCAAGAGACCCAGTACTTC. The V call is TRBV6-2 or TRBV6-3, the J call TRBJ2-5; unclear D gene. V lost 4 bases and J lost 0, with 3 bases in between. The CDR3 contains 12 residues. From germline, CDR1 is MNHEY and CDR2 SVGEGT.